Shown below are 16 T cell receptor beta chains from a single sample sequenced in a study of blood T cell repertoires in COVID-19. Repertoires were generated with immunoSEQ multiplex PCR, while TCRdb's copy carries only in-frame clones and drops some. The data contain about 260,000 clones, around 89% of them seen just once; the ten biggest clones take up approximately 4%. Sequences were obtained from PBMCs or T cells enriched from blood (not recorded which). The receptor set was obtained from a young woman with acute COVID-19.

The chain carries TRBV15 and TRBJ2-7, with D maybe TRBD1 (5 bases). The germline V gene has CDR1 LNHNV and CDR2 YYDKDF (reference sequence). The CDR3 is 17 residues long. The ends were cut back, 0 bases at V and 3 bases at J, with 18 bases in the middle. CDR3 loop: CATSRDQGALTIYEQYF. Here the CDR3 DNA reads TGTGCCACCAGCAGAGATCAAGGGGCCCTCACTATCTACGAGCAGTACTTC.

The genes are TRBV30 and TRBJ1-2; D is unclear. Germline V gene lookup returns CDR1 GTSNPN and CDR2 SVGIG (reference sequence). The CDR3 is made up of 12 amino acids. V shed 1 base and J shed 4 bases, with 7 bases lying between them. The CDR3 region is CAWSAGIYGYTF. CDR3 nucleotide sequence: TGTGCCTGGAGTGCGGGGATCTATGGCTACACCTTC. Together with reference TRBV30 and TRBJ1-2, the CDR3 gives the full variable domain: SQTIHQWPATLVQPVGSPLSLECTVEGTSNPNLYWYRQAAGRGLQLLFYSVGIGQISSEVPQNLSASRPQDRQFILSSKKLLLSDSGFYLCAWSAGIYGYTFGSGTRLTVV.

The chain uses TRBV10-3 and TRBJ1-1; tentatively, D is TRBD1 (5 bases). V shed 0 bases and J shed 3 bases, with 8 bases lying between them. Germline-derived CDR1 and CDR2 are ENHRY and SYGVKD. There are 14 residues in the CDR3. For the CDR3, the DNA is TGTGCCATCAGTGAGTCTGGGGGGGACACTGAAGCTTTCTTT. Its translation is CAISESGGDTEAFF.

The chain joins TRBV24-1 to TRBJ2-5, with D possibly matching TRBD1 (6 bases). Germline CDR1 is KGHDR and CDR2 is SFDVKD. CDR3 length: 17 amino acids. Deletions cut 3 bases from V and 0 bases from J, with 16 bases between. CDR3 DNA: TGTGCCACCAGTGATCAGACAGGACCGGACTACCAAGAGACCCAGTACTTC. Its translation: CATSDQTGPDYQETQYF.

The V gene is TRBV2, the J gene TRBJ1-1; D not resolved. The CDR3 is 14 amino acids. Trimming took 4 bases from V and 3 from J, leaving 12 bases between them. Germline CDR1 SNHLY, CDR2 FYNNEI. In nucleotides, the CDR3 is TGTGCCAGCAGTGCAAGCCCCGCGGACACTGAAGCTTTCTTT. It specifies CASSASPADTEAFF.

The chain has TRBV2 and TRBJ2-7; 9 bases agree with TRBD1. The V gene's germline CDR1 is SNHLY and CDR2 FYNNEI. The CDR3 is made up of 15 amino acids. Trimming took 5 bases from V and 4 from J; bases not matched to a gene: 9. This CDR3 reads CASSRAGQGSYEQYF. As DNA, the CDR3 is TGTGCCAGCAGTAGGGCGGGACAGGGATCTTACGAGCAGTACTTC.

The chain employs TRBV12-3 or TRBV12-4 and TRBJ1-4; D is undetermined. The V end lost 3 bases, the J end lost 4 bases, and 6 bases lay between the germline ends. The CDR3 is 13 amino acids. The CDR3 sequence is CASSFQDNEKLFF. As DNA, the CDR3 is TGTGCCAGCAGTTTTCAGGATAATGAAAAACTGTTTTTT.

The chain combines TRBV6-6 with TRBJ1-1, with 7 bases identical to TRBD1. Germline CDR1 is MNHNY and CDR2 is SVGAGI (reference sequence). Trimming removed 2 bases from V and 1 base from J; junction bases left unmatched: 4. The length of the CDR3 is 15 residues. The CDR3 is CASSYGWTGNTEAFF. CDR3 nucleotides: TGTGCCAGCAGTTACGGCTGGACAGGGAACACTGAAGCTTTCTTT.

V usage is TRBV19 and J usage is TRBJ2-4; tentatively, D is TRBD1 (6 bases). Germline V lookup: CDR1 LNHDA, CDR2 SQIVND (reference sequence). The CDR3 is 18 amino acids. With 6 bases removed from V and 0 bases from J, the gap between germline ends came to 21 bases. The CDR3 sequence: CASSLYKDRTLAKNIQYF. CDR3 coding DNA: TGTGCCAGTAGCCTCTATAAGGACAGAACACTAGCCAAAAACATTCAGTACTTC.

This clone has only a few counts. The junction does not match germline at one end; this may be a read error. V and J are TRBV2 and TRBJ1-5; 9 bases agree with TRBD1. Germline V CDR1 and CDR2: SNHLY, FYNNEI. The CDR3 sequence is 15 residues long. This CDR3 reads CASSEVTGGDQPQHF. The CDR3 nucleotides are TGTGCCAGCAGCGAAGTGACAGGGGGGGATCAGCCCCAGCATTTT.

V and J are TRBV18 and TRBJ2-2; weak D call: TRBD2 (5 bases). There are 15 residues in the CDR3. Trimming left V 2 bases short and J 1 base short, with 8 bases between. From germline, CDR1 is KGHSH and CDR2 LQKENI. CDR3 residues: CASSPIRENTGELFF. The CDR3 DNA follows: TGTGCCAGCTCACCAATACGGGAGAACACCGGGGAGCTGTTTTTT.

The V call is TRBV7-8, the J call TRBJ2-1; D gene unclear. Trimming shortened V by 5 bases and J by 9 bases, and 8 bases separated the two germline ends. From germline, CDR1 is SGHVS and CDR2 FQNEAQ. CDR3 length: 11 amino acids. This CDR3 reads CASSPLFEQFF. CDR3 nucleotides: TGTGCCAGCAGCCCCCTTTTTGAGCAGTTCTTC.

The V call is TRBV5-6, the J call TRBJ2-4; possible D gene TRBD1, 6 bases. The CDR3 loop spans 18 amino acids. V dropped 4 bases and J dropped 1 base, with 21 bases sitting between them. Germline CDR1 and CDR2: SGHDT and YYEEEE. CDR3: CASSPTARGITAKNIQYF. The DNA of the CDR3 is TGTGCCAGCAGCCCCACCGCCAGGGGAATAACGGCCAAAAACATTCAGTACTTC.

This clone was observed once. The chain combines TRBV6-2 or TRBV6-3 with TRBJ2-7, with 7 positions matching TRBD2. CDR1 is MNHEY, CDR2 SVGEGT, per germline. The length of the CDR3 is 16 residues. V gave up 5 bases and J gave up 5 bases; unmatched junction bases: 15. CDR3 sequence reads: CASSTYGGSYIHEQYF. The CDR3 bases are TGTGCCAGCAGTACATACGGCGGGAGTTATATCCACGAGCAGTACTTC.

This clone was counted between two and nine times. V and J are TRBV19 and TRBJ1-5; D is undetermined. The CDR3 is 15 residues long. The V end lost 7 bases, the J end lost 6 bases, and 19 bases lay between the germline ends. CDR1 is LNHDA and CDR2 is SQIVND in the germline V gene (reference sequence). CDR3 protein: CASTDLRKKVQPQHF. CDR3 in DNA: TGTGCCAGTACCGACCTCAGGAAGAAAGTTCAGCCCCAGCATTTT.

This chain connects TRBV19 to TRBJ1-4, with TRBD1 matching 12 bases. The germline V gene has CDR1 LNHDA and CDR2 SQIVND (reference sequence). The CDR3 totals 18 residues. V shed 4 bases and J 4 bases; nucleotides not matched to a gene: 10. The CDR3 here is CASSRPGQGAYYNEKLFF. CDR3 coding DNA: TGTGCCAGTAGTAGACCGGGACAGGGGGCTTATTATAATGAAAAACTGTTTTTT.